Only a few counts were recorded for the clone carrying this T cell receptor (beta chain). The antigen remains undetermined. These data come from a study of T cell repertoires in aging, cancer and after chemotherapy. Study background: Six age groups, ranging from 30 or younger to 70 or older, included the donors. Overall study results and limits: No conclusions about immunological memory after chemotherapy can be drawn from the repertoire data. Median generation probability rose over the chemotherapy interval in each cancer cohort, suggesting rebound thymic output. Compared with age-matched healthy donors, untreated hematological or solid cancer patients showed higher blood TCR clonality.

The template was genomic DNA from peripheral blood, not RNA. Multiplex touch-down PCR with TRB-A/B primers amplified rearranged V-D-J TRB sequences. MiXCR, applied by TCRdb to the multiplex PCR reads, yields one record per CDR3 protein. The table has several thousand distinct CDR3 sequences, roughly 39% seen once. Sequenced: blood. The clonotype originates from a human donor with a blood cancer.

The CDR3 loop reads CASKEIKGNQPQHF. The CDR3 DNA sequence: TGTGCCAGTAAGGAGATTAAAGGCAATCAGCCCCAGCATTTT. The chain uses TRBV19 and TRBJ1-5, with D unresolved. CDR3 length: 14 residues. Trimming removed 7 bases at V and 2 bases at J, with 12 bases between. Germline V gives CDR1 LNHDA, CDR2 SQIVND (reference sequence). Supplemented by reference TRBV19 and TRBJ1-5, the full variable domain reads DGGITQSPKYLFRKEGQNVTLSCEQNLNHDAMYWYRQDPGQGLRLIYYSQIVNDFQKGDIAEGYSVSREKKESFPLTVTSAQKNPTAFYLCASKEIKGNQPQHFGDGTRLSIL.